This T cell receptor (beta chain) originates from a study of control samples from healthy donors and cancer patients (dated by TCRdb to 2020 to 2021). The library was prepared using the immunoSEQ multiplex PCR assay. TCRdb carries this immuneACCESS record with in-frame sequences only. Its versions omit some clonotypes, under half of them owing to an unresolved V gene in the studies checked, with the rest unexplained. Across this sample there are some 150,000 clones, with approximately 96% seen only once. The top ten hold about 0.94% of the sample. Including cysteine and phenylalanine, the CDR3 has 14 amino acids. The kept DNA is CDR3 alone, 42 bases in frame from the first base. V is reduced by 8 bases and J by 4 bases, leaving a spacing of 15 bases between them. The germline V gene yields MDHEN for CDR1 and SYDVKM for CDR2. On this clone itself: What this receptor recognizes is not known. No base quality information exists; no much larger clone differs at one position.

Recombination linked TRBV28 to TRBJ2-4; matching of 5 bases hints at TRBD2 as the D gene. Sequencing used blood. This clonotype originated in a woman under 40 in good health. The sequenced DNA is TGTGCCAGCCTCGCCGGGAACCCAAAAAACATTCAGTACTTC. Its amino acids are CASLAGNPKNIQYF.